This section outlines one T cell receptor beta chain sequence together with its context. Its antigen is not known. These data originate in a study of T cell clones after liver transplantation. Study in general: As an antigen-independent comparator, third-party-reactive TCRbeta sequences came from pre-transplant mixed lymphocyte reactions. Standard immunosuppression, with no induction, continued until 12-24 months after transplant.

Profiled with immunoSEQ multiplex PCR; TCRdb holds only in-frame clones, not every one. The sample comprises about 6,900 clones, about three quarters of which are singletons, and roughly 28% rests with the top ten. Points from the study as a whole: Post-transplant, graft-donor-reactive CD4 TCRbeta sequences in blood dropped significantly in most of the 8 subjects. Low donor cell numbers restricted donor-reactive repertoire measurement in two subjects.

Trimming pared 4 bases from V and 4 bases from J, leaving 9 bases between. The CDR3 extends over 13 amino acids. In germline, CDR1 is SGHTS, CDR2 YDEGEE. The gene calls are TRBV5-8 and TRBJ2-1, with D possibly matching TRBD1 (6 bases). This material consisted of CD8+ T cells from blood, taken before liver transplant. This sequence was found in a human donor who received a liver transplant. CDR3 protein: CASSPRGYNEQFF. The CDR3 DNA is TGTGCCAGCAGCCCCAGGGGTTACAATGAGCAGTTCTTC.